This TCR beta chain was identified in a study of molecular identifiers for immune sequencing clone quantification. Study-wide findings and caveats: Amid 750,000 to 1,000,000 naive cells, spiked Jurkat TCR RNA from one cell was reportedly still detectable.

V lost 3 bases and J lost 1, with 6 bases in between. CDR3 length: 13 residues. Germline-derived CDR1 and CDR2 are SEHNR and FQNEAQ (reference sequence). TCRdb re-derived calls from the PCR reads in MiXCR, one entry per CDR3 protein. Of around 470,000 distinct CDR3 sequences listed, about 20% are singletons. Naive CD8 T cells were sorted as CD8+CD4-CCR7+CD45RA+. There are a few counts of this clonotype. Its antigen remains unidentified. The TCR was taken from a human donor in good health. Some libraries in this study had Jurkat cell RNA spiked in. Sequenced material: naive CD8+ T cells from blood, with Jurkat cell RNA spiked in. As for subset: FACS-sorted CD8+CD4-CCR7+CD45RA+ naive T cells. The rearrangement links TRBV7-9 to TRBJ1-1, with D hard to call. CDR3 bases: TGTGCCAGCAGCTTCTTCGGGAACACTGAAGCTTTCTTT. Protein: CASSFFGNTEAFF.